What follows describes a single T cell receptor beta chain. Its ends do not fully match the called genes, so a read error is possible. The CDR3 runs 13 residues. Germline lookup yields CDR1 SGHDN and CDR2 FVKESK. The data were obtained in a study of human T cells and chemical hapten exposure. Time point denoted: patch test 1, 2 weeks after DPC sensitization. Treatment: therapeutic diphenylcyclopropenone sensitization with weekly scalp DPC. Suited to DPC and affected by alopecia, the donors ranged from 18 to 70 years old. From the RACE reads, TCRdb called clonotypes with MiXCR, one entry per CDR3 protein. The sample lists 65,000 to 85,000 distinct CDR3 sequences, under 13% occurring once.

The receptor's source is a woman aged 45-60 years with alopecia areata. Some clones in this sample may be carry-over from other donors' samples. Sequenced here: whole blood, sampled in connection with sensitization to the hapten diphenylcyclopropenone (DPC). This rearrangement joins TRBV14 to TRBJ2-1; TRBD1 might be the D (5 bases). The CDR3 spells CDSSRTIVNEQFF. The CDR3, as DNA: TGTGACAGCAGTCGGACAATCGTCAATGAGCAGTTCTTC.